The 4 T cell receptor beta chains below come from one sample, sequenced in a study of blood T cell repertoires in COVID-19. Profiling relied on immunoSEQ multiplex PCR, and the TCRdb table lists in-frame clones only, not all of them. This table has 110,000 or so clones, around 83% appearing once. Specimen: peripheral blood. The receptor set was obtained from a woman aged 60-75 years with COVID-19, enrolled during active disease.

Only one count was recorded for this clone. The rearrangement joins TRBV12-3 or TRBV12-4 to TRBJ2-7; D may be TRBD1 (5 bases). V gave up 3 bases and J gave up 9 bases, with 15 bases separating them. The CDR3 has 13 residues. This chain's CDR3 is CASSFLGAPVQYF. The CDR3, as DNA: TGTGCCAGCAGTTTTTTAGGGGCCCCGGTGCAGTACTTC.

The chain is built from TRBV21-1 and TRBJ2-2; the table's D call TRBD2 went unverified against the DNA. TRBV21-1 is a known pseudogene. The CDR3 loop spans 14 amino acids. This CDR3 is CASSARANTGELFF. CDR3 in DNA: TGTGCCAGCAGCGCGAGAGCAAACACCGGGGAGCTGTTTTTT.

V usage is TRBV3-1 (or the pseudogene TRBV3-2) and J usage is TRBJ1-5, with TRBD1 as a possible D gene (6 bases). Between the trimmed V and J ends, which lost 3 bases and 2 bases, there was a span of 14 bases. This CDR3 has 16 residues. Looked up from germline, CDR1 is LGHDT and CDR2 is YNNKEL (reference sequence). The CDR3: CASSQKQGRGNQPQHF. Written as DNA, the CDR3 is TGTGCCAGCAGCCAGAAACAGGGACGAGGCAATCAGCCCCAGCATTTT.

The genes are TRBV30 and TRBJ1-2, with TRBD1 identical over 9 bases. This CDR3 comprises 13 residues. V dropped 2 bases and J dropped 7; count of bases not matched to a gene: 5. Germline assignment: CDR1 GTSNPN and CDR2 SVGIG (reference sequence). Written as DNA, the CDR3 is TGTGCCTGGAGTCCCTACAGGGGGCTTGGCTACACCTTC. This sequence encodes CAWSPYRGLGYTF.